This T cell receptor (beta chain) was documented in a study of cytomegalovirus exposure and HLA in healthy donors. Study as a whole: There were about 85 million unique TCRs (from HLA-typed donors) in an early data release. Study-wide results and caveats: HLA-A and HLA-B allele assignments for most subjects were reportedly predicted accurately using TCR beta sequences.

This CDR3 comprises 14 residues. V was trimmed by 4 bases and J by 3 bases, leaving 10 bases between them. The V gene's germline CDR1 is SGHNT and CDR2 YYREEE (reference sequence). In this sample, this clone turned up a few times. Its antigen remains unknown. The primer mix had 60 Vbeta and 13 Jbeta primers. Produced via immunoSEQ multiplex PCR; TCRdb's table is partial and in-frame only. The repertoire consists of 150,000 to 190,000 clones, with around 83% occurring once and the leading ten covering less than 2.5%. J is TRBJ2-2 and V is TRBV5-4; D ambiguous. The TCR was taken from a woman between 18 and 29 years old in good health and CMV-seronegative. Sequences were obtained from PBMCs. This CDR3 reads CASSHPVDTGELFF. The CDR3 region has the DNA TGTGCCAGCAGCCACCCGGTTGACACCGGGGAGCTGTTTTTT.